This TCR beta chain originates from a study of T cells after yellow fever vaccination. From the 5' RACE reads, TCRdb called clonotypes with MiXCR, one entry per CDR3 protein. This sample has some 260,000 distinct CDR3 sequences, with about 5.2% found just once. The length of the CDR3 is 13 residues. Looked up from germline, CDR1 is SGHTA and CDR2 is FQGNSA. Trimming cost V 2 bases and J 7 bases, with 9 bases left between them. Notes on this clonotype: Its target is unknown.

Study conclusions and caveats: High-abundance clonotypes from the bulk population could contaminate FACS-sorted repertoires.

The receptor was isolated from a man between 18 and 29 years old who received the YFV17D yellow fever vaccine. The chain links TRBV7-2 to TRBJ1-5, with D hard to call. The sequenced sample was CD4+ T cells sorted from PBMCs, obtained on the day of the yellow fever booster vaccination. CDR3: CASSLWRDQPQHF. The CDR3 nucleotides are TGTGCCAGCAGCTTATGGAGAGACCAGCCCCAGCATTTT.